The clone carrying this T cell receptor (beta chain) has a count of ten or more. Its target is not known. After template switching added a universal primer site, the resulting cDNA carried unique molecular identifiers. TCRdb used MiXCR to reprocess the 5' RACE reads, holding one entry per CDR3 protein. The table includes 150,000 or so distinct CDR3 sequences, around 3.5% detected once. CDR1 is SGHRS, CDR2 YFSETQ, per germline. This CDR3 contains 15 residues. Trimming took 4 bases from V and 1 from J, leaving 11 bases between them. The data were obtained in a study of identical twins. Points from the study as a whole: Out-of-frame alpha sequences that twins shared showed excess low generation probability. Out-of-frame TCR alpha sharing in monozygotic twins exceeded recombination model predictions.

This receptor was identified in a man aged 18 to 35 in good health. Material: memory T cells sorted from blood. This rearrangement joins TRBV5-1 to TRBJ2-2, with D uncertain. The CDR3, as DNA: TGCGCCAGCAGCCTGACATCGAAGAACACCGGGGAGCTGTTTTTT. This sequence encodes CASSLTSKNTGELFF.